This entry concerns a single T cell receptor beta chain. Using immunoSEQ multiplex PCR, the repertoire was profiled, and TCRdb retains in-frame clones only, with some absent. The table lists roughly 68,000 clones, about nine tenths of them singletons. CDR3 length: 13 residues. CDR1 is SGHNT, CDR2 YENEEA, per germline. V was pared by 8 bases and J by 5 bases, with 5 bases of the junction left unmatched. The entry originates in a study of blood T cell repertoires in COVID-19. For the study at large: Sites across the United States, Italy and Spain contributed samples from acute and convalescent COVID-19.

This TCR derives from a woman aged 70 to 79 with acute or convalescent COVID-19. This sequence joins TRBV11-3 and TRBJ2-7; 11 bases are a match to TRBD1. The sample taken for sequencing was peripheral blood. The CDR3 sequence: CASARTGGNEQYF. The CDR3 region has the DNA TGTGCCAGCGCTAGGACAGGGGGCAACGAGCAGTACTTC.